The entry below describes one TCR beta chain. The entry originates in a study of T cell responses to AZD1222 COVID-19 vaccine. The CDR3 has 16 amino acids. Germline trimming cut 5 bases from V and 4 bases from J; bases unmatched to any gene: 9. Germline CDR1 is SGHVS and CDR2 is FQNEAQ. The repertoire was sequenced with immunoSEQ multiplex PCR; TCRdb's copy has only in-frame clones and lacks some. The sample has 150,000 to 180,000 clones; 88% are singletons. The clonotype originates from an adult in good health. Sequencing used peripheral blood, obtained on day 0 of AZD1222 vaccination. The chain recombines TRBV7-8 with TRBJ1-5; TRBD1 agrees at 9 bases. In DNA form, the CDR3 reads TGTGCCAGCAGCCAAGAGGGACAGGGATTAAATCAGCCCCAGCATTTT. Translating gives CASSQEGQGLNQPQHF. Variable domain in full (rest from reference TRBV7-8 and TRBJ1-5): GAGVSQSPRYKVAKRGQDVALRCDPISGHVSLFWYQQALGQGPEFLTYFQNEAQLDKSGLPSDRFFAERPEGSVSTLKIQRTQQEDSAVYLCASSQEGQGLNQPQHFGDGTRLSIL.